The 19 T cell receptor beta chains reported below all come from one sample, sequenced in a study of OX40 agonist ivuxolimab in advanced cancers. Data came from immunoSEQ multiplex PCR; TCRdb stores just in-frame clones and leaves some out. This table holds more than 60,000 clones, around 87% found once. This sample comprised CD4+ or CD8+ T cells sorted from blood, obtained in a trial of the OX40 agonist ivuxolimab. Every receptor here comes from an adult with an advanced solid tumor such as melanoma, head and neck, liver or kidney cancer.

The chain carries TRBV18 and TRBJ1-2, with D unclear. Looked up from germline, CDR1 is KGHSH and CDR2 is LQKENI. V was pared by 1 base and J by 1 base, with 7 bases between. This CDR3 region has 14 residues. Here the CDR3 reads CASSPRHFNYGYTF. The CDR3 DNA is TGTGCCAGCTCACCACGACACTTTAACTATGGCTACACCTTC.

V is TRBV30 and J is TRBJ1-5; no definite D call. V was cut by 5 bases and J by 1 base, with 12 bases left in between. Germline lookup yields CDR1 GTSNPN and CDR2 SVGIG (reference sequence). CDR3 length equals 14 residues. The CDR3 coding sequence is TGTGCCTGGGGAGGGCCGGTCAGCAATCAGCCCCAGCATTTT. Translating it yields CAWGGPVSNQPQHF.

The chain is built from TRBV18 and TRBJ2-1; D is unclear. Germline CDR1 reads KGHSH; CDR2 reads LQKENI. The CDR3 spans 15 residues. Trimming stripped 4 bases from V and 0 bases from J, with 10 bases between. CDR3 in amino acids: CASSQSSGSYNEQFF. Written as DNA, the CDR3 is TGTGCCAGCTCACAATCCTCGGGCTCCTACAATGAGCAGTTCTTC.

The chain recombines TRBV6-5 with TRBJ1-1, with D possibly TRBD1 on 5 matching bases. CDR1 MNHEY and CDR2 SVGAGI come from the germline V gene. The CDR3 contains 14 residues. Trimming removed 4 bases at V and 1 base at J, with 10 bases between. CDR3 sequence reads: CASSSKQANTEAFF. CDR3 nucleotide sequence: TGTGCCAGCAGTTCTAAACAGGCGAACACTGAAGCTTTCTTT.

The J gene is TRBJ1-2, the V gene TRBV28; TRBD1 matches 10 bases. J lost 4 bases, V lost 5 bases, and 7 bases had no gene match. Germline lookup yields CDR1 MDHEN and CDR2 SYDVKM. The CDR3 length is 15 residues. CDR3 residues: CASSAGGTGVYGYTF. In DNA, the CDR3 is TGTGCCAGCAGTGCCGGGGGGACAGGGGTCTATGGCTACACCTTC.

V gene TRBV5-1 combines with J gene TRBJ1-2; weak D call: TRBD1 (5 bases). Deletions cut 0 bases from V and 4 bases from J, with 7 bases between. CDR1 SGHRS and CDR2 YFSETQ come from the germline V gene. The CDR3 sequence is 13 residues long. The CDR3 region has the DNA TGCGCCAGCAGCTTGGATGGGGGCTATGGCTACACCTTC. It encodes CASSLDGGYGYTF.

The chain employs TRBV11-2 and TRBJ2-7; TRBD1 agrees at 10 bases. V gave up 4 bases and J gave up 7 bases; unmatched junction bases: 10. The length of the CDR3 is 15 residues. Germline V CDR1 and CDR2: SGHAT, FQNNGV. The CDR3 protein is CASSSPRDRGGEQYF. CDR3 sequence (DNA): TGTGCCAGCAGCTCCCCCCGGGACAGGGGAGGGGAGCAGTACTTC. The variable domain in full, completed from reference TRBV11-2 and TRBJ2-7, reads EAGVAQSPRYKIIEKRQSVAFWCNPISGHATLYWYQQILGQGPKLLIQFQNNGVVDDSQLPKDRFSAERLKGVDSTLKIQPAKLEDSAVYLCASSSPRDRGGEQYFGPGTRLTVT.

The chain recombines TRBV6-5 with TRBJ2-7; D possibly corresponds to TRBD1 (6 bases). V lost 3 bases, J lost 1 base, and 10 bases lay in between. This CDR3 comprises 14 residues. Germline V gives CDR1 MNHEY, CDR2 SVGAGI. The CDR3 is CASSYLQGSYEQYF. The CDR3 nucleotides read TGTGCCAGCAGTTATCTCCAGGGGTCCTACGAGCAGTACTTC.

The V and J genes are TRBV2 and TRBJ2-1; TRBD2 aligns across 7 bases. Germline assignment: CDR1 SNHLY and CDR2 FYNNEI. The CDR3 runs 13 residues. V lost 6 bases, J lost 5 bases, and 4 bases stayed unmatched. Here the CDR3 reads CASSGDYHNEQFF. DNA for the CDR3: TGTGCCAGCAGCGGGGACTATCACAATGAGCAGTTCTTC.

The gene calls are TRBV4-2 and TRBJ2-7; D unclear. Trimming took off 2 bases at V and 2 bases at J, with 10 bases between the two ends. This CDR3 region has 14 residues. Germline V gene lookup returns CDR1 LGHNA and CDR2 YNFKEQ. CDR3 nucleotide sequence: TGTGCCAGCAGCCAATATATGGAAACCTACGAGCAGTACTTC. Its translation: CASSQYMETYEQYF.

With regard to this clone: A read error may account for a junction end that differs from germline. The CDR3 is CTIMGGRGYEQYF. The CDR3 DNA reads TGTACCATCATGGGGGGCAGGGGGTACGAGCAGTACTTC. The chain joins TRBV10-3 to TRBJ2-7; TRBD1 might be the D (7 bases). CDR1 and CDR2 from the germline V gene are ENHRY and SYGVKD. The CDR3 length is 13 residues.

For the CDR3, the DNA is TGTGCCATTTTCACCGGACTAGTCACAGATACGCAGTATTTT. It is translated as CAIFTGLVTDTQYF. This chain joins TRBV10-3 and TRBJ2-3; 7 nucleotides match TRBD2. The CDR3 runs 14 residues. The V gene's germline CDR1 is ENHRY and CDR2 SYGVKD. V shed 9 bases, J shed 2 bases, and the junction held 8 bases outside the gene matches.

The J gene is TRBJ1-2, the V gene TRBV7-9; 9 nucleotides match TRBD1. The CDR3 is made up of 15 amino acids. Germline CDR1 reads SEHNR; CDR2 reads FQNEAQ (reference sequence). The V gene end was trimmed by 5 bases and the J gene end by 3 bases; junction bases not matched to a gene: 7. CDR3 loop: CASSPSTGGDYGYTF. The CDR3, as DNA: TGTGCCAGCAGCCCCTCGACAGGGGGTGACTATGGCTACACCTTC. The complete variable domain, with remaining parts taken from reference TRBV7-9 and TRBJ1-2, reads DTGVSQNPRHKITKRGQNVTFRCDPISEHNRLYWYRQTLGQGPEFLTYFQNEAQLEKSRLLSDRFSAERPKGSFSTLEIQRTEQGDSAMYLCASSPSTGGDYGYTFGSGTRLTVV.

The gene calls are TRBV9 and TRBJ2-1; 13 nucleotides match TRBD2. The V and J ends lost 5 bases and 9 bases, in that order; junction bases with no gene match: 5. This CDR3 spans 14 amino acids. Per germline, CDR1 SGDLS and CDR2 YYNGEE. CDR3 sequence: CASRRTSGGGEQFF. For the CDR3, the DNA is TGTGCCAGCAGGAGGACTAGCGGGGGAGGTGAGCAGTTCTTC. The entire variable domain, with the rest obtained from reference TRBV9 and TRBJ2-1, is as follows: DSGVTQTPKHLITATGQRVTLRCSPRSGDLSVYWYQQSLDQGLQFLIQYYNGEERAKGNILERFSAQQFPDLHSELNLSSLELGDSALYFCASRRTSGGGEQFFGPGTRLTVL.

V gene TRBV11-3 combines with J gene TRBJ2-2, with 15 bases identical to TRBD2. Trimming took 2 bases from V and 5 from J; bases not matched to a gene: 6. CDR1 is SGHNT and CDR2 is YENEEA in the germline V gene. The CDR3 runs 18 residues. The CDR3 sequence is CASSLSPGLAGGTGELFF. The CDR3 nucleotides read TGTGCCAGCAGCTTATCCCCCGGACTAGCGGGAGGGACCGGGGAGCTGTTTTTT.

This sequence joins TRBV6-1 and TRBJ2-1; TRBD2 aligns across 12 bases. CDR1 is MNHNS, CDR2 SASEGT, per germline. V lost 10 bases to trimming and J lost 4 bases; unmatched junction nucleotides: 5. The CDR3 is made up of 14 amino acids. The CDR3: CAIATSGRYNEQFF. CDR3 nucleotide sequence: TGTGCCATTGCTACTAGCGGGAGGTACAATGAGCAGTTCTTC.

The chain combines TRBV2 with TRBJ2-7, with D unresolved. The CDR3 is 12 residues long. V was cut by 4 bases and J by 7 bases, with 11 bases left in between. Germline V gives CDR1 SNHLY, CDR2 FYNNEI. This CDR3 reads CASSVDMGEQYF. DNA for the CDR3: TGTGCCAGCAGTGTAGATATGGGAGAGCAGTACTTC. Full variable domain (missing parts from reference TRBV2 and TRBJ2-7): EPEVTQTPSHQVTQMGQEVILRCVPISNHLYFYWYRQILGQKVEFLVSFYNNEISEKSEIFDDQFSVERPDGSNFTLKIRSTKLEDSAMYFCASSVDMGEQYFGPGTRLTVT.

This clone was recorded once. The J gene is TRBJ2-5, the V gene TRBV10-3, with 9 bases matching TRBD1. The DNA end is a closer match to TRBJ2-7, so the J assignment may be wrong. Looked up from germline, CDR1 is ENHRY and CDR2 is SYGVKD. The CDR3 has 16 amino acids. CDR3: CAISEVGGQGIYEQYF. CDR3 coding DNA: TGTGCCATCAGTGAGGTTGGCGGACAGGGGATTTACGAGCAGTACTTC.

The rearrangement links TRBV11-2 to TRBJ2-5; tentatively, D is TRBD2 (5 bases). Trimming shortened V by 4 bases and J by 1 base, and 13 bases separated the two germline ends. The CDR3 contains 15 residues. Germline V gene lookup returns CDR1 SGHAT and CDR2 FQNNGV. The CDR3, as DNA: TGTGCCAGCAGCTCATACCTAGCAGTCCAAGAGACCCAGTACTTC. Protein product: CASSSYLAVQETQYF.